A single sample is the source of the 12 T cell receptor beta chains below, sequenced in a study of blood T cell repertoires in COVID-19. Repertoires were generated with immunoSEQ multiplex PCR, while TCRdb's copy carries only in-frame clones and drops some. The sample has about 470,000 clones, approximately 86% seen once. Sequenced: PBMCs or T cells enriched from blood (not recorded which). These receptors all come from a woman between 18 and 29 years old who had recovered from COVID-19.

The genes are TRBV9 and TRBJ2-5; TRBD1 matches 7 bases. The CDR3 covers 15 residues. The J segment lost 3 bases and the V segment lost 1 base, leaving 6 bases of the junction unmatched. The germline CDR1 and CDR2 sequences are SGDLS and YYNGEE. DNA of the CDR3: TGTGCCAGCAGCGTAATGGGACAGTCCGAAGAGACCCAGTACTTC. This encodes CASSVMGQSEETQYF.

The V and J genes are TRBV3-1 (or the pseudogene TRBV3-2) and TRBJ1-1; 7 bases match TRBD1. Germline values: CDR1 LGHDT, CDR2 YNNKEL (reference sequence). V lost 3 bases and J lost 1; bases outside the gene matches: 5. The CDR3 runs to 15 residues. CDR3 residues: CASSHEGTENTEAFF. The CDR3 DNA reads TGTGCCAGCAGCCATGAAGGGACAGAGAACACTGAAGCTTTCTTT.

CDR3 coding DNA: TGTGCCAGCAGCTTAGTAACAGCCTATGGCTACACCTTC. It encodes CASSLVTAYGYTF. The V call is TRBV7-2, the J call TRBJ1-2; D gene unclear. The CDR3 spans 13 residues. V shed 1 base and J shed 4 bases, with 7 bases lying between them. Germline loops: CDR1 SGHTA, CDR2 FQGNSA.

The rearrangement joins TRBV19 to TRBJ2-5, with D tentatively TRBD2 (5 bases). This CDR3 region has 15 residues. V lost 2 bases to trimming and J lost 7 bases, with 17 bases between them. CDR1 and CDR2 from the germline V gene are LNHDA and SQIVND (reference sequence). CDR3 DNA sequence: TGTGCCAGTAGTATAAAAGCAGAGCGGTTGTCGACCCAGTACTTC. Its translation is CASSIKAERLSTQYF.

The chain combines TRBV5-5 with TRBJ1-1, with D maybe TRBD1 (5 bases). Deletions cut 2 bases from V and 0 bases from J, with 20 bases between. CDR1 and CDR2 from the germline V gene are SGHKS and YYEKEE (reference sequence). The CDR3 contains 18 residues. The CDR3 DNA reads TGTGCCAGCAGCTTTCGGACACTTGGGAATCCTATGAACACTGAAGCTTTCTTT. This encodes CASSFRTLGNPMNTEAFF.

V is TRBV7-2 and J is TRBJ1-1; no definite D call. The length of the CDR3 is 14 residues. V lost 1 base, J lost 2 bases, and 8 bases lay in between. Germline CDR1 and CDR2: SGHTA and FQGNSA. CDR3 nucleotides: TGTGCCAGCAGCTTAGTTGCAGTAAACACTGAAGCTTTCTTT. Protein product: CASSLVAVNTEAFF.

The chain joins TRBV5-4 to TRBJ2-7; 10 bases are a match to TRBD1. The CDR3 contains 15 residues. CDR1 is SGHNT and CDR2 is YYREEE in the germline V gene (reference sequence). V dropped 0 bases and J dropped 3; count of bases not matched to a gene: 3. DNA of the CDR3: TGTGCCAGCAGCTTGGACCGGGACAGGGGCTACGAGCAGTACTTC. Residues: CASSLDRDRGYEQYF.

The chain employs TRBV5-6 and TRBJ1-5; D gene uncertain. CDR1 is SGHDT, CDR2 YYEEEE, per germline. The ends were cut back, 4 bases at V and 4 bases at J, with 18 bases in the middle. CDR3 length: 16 residues. The CDR3: CASSPWRESKNQPQHF. CDR3 coding DNA: TGTGCCAGCAGCCCCTGGAGGGAGTCAAAAAATCAGCCCCAGCATTTT.

The chain joins TRBV6-5 to TRBJ1-1, with D possibly being TRBD1 (6 bases). CDR1 is MNHEY and CDR2 is SVGAGI in the germline V gene. The CDR3 is 14 residues long. Trimming removed 5 bases from V and 0 bases from J, with 10 bases in between. The CDR3 bases are TGTGCCAGCAGTACAGGGAGGGTGAACACTGAAGCTTTCTTT. This codes for CASSTGRVNTEAFF.

The sample holds a few counts of this clone. The V call is TRBV12-5, the J call TRBJ1-1, with 7 bases fitting TRBD1. CDR1 is LGHNT and CDR2 is FRNRAP in the germline V gene. V lost 5 bases and J lost 6; bases outside the gene matches: 12. The CDR3 loop spans 15 amino acids. CDR3 protein: CASGPPRQGNPEAFF. The CDR3 coding sequence is TGTGCTAGTGGTCCACCAAGACAGGGAAATCCTGAAGCTTTCTTT.

This chain connects TRBV30 to TRBJ2-7; D unresolved. CDR1 is GTSNPN and CDR2 is SVGIG in the germline V gene (reference sequence). This CDR3 comprises 11 residues. Trimming cost V 2 bases and J 3 bases, with 5 bases left between them. The CDR3 spells CAWSPNYEQYF. CDR3 bases: TGTGCCTGGAGTCCTAACTACGAGCAGTACTTC.

A single count supports this clone. This chain connects TRBV6-1 to TRBJ1-2, with TRBD1 matching over 8 bases. This CDR3 has 14 residues. Trimming removed 0 bases from V and 6 bases from J; junction bases left unmatched: 3. Germline CDR1 MNHNS, CDR2 SASEGT. The CDR3 sequence is CASSEARTGNGYTF. CDR3 DNA: TGTGCCAGCAGTGAAGCGAGGACAGGGAATGGCTACACCTTC.